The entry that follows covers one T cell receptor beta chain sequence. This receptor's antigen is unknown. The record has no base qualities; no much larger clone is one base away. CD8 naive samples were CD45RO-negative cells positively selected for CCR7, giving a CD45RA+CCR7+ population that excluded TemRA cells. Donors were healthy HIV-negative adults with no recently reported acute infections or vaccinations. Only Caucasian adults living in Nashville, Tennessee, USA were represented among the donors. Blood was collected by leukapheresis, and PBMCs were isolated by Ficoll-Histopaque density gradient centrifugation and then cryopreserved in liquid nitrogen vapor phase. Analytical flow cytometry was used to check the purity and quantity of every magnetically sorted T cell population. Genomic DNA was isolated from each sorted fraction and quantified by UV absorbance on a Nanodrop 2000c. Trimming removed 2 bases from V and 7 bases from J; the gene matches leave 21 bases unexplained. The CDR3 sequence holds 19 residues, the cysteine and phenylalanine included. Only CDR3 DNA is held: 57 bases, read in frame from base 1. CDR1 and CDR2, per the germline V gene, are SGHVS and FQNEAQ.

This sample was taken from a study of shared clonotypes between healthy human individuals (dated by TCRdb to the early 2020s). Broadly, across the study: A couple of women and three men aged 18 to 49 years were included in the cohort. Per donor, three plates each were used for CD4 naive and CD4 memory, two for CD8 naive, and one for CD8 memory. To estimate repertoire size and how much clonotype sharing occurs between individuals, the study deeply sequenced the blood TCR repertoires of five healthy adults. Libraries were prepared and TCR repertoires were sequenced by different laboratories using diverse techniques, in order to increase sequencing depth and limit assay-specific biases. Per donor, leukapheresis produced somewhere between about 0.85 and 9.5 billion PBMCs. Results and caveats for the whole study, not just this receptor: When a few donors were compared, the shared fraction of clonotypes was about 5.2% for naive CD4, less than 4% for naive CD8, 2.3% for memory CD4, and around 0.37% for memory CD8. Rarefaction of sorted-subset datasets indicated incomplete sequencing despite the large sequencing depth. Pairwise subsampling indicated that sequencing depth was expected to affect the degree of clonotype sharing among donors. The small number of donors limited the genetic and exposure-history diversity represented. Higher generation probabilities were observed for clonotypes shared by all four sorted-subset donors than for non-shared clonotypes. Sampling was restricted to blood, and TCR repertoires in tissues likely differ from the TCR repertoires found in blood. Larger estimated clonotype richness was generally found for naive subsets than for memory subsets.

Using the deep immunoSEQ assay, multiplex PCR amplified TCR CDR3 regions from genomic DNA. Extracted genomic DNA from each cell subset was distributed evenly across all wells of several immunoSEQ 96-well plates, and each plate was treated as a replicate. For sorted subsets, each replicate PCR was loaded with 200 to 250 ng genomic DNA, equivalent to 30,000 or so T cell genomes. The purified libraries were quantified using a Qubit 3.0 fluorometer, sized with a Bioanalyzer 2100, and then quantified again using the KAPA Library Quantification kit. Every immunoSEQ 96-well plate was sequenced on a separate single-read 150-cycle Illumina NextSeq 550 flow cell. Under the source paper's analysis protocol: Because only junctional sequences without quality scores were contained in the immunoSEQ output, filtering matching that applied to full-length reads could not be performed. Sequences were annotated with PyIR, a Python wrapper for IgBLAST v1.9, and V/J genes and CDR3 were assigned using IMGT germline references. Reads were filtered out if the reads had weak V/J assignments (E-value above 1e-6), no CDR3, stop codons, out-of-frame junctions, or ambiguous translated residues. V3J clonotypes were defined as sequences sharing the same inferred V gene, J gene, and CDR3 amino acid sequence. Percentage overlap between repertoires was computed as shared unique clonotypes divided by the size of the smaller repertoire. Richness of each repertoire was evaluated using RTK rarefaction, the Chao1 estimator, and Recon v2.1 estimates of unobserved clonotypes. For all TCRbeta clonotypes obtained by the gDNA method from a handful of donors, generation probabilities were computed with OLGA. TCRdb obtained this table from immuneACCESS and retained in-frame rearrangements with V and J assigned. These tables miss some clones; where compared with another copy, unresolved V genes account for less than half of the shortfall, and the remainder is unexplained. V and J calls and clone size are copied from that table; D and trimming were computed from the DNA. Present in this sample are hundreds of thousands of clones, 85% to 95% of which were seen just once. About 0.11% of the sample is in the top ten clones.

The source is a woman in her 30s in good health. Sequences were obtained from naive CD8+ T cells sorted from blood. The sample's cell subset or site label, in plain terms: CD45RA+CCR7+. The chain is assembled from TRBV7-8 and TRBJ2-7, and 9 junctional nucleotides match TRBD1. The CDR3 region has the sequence CASSLYRYGQGKSAGEQYF. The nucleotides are TGTGCCAGCAGCTTATACCGGTACGGACAGGGGAAATCTGCAGGGGAGCAGTACTTC.